The 17 T cell receptor beta chains in this list originate from one sample, sequenced in a study of shared clonotypes between healthy human individuals (dated by TCRdb to 2020 to 2021). The protocol used for the library was the immunoSEQ multiplex PCR assay. TCRdb limited this immuneACCESS table to in-frame rearrangements with V and J called. A share of clones is missing; checked studies link under half to unresolved V genes, and the rest is unexplained. The sample table records roughly 2,000,000 clones; about 94% of these occur just once. Together, the top ten hold 1% to 1.5% of the sample. CD8 naive samples were obtained by positive selection for CCR7 among CD45RO-negative cells, yielding a CD45RA+CCR7+ population from which TemRA cells were excluded. The specimen was naive CD8+ T cells sorted from blood. Explained via the paper, the cell subset or site label denotes: CD45RA+CCR7+. The receptors shown here come from a man aged 18 to 29 in good health.

The rearrangement uses TRBV4-1 and TRBJ1-4, with TRBD1 matching 8 bases. The CDR3 extends over 17 amino acids. Germline values: CDR1 MGHRA, CDR2 YSYEKL. V dropped 1 base and J dropped 12; count of bases not matched to a gene: 16. The CDR3 is CASSQGQGATTLQELFF. The CDR3 nucleotides are TGCGCCAGCAGCCAAGGGCAGGGGGCGACAACCCTTCAAGAACTGTTTTTT.

Details on this clone: The sample carries other DNA sequences with the same CDR3. J is TRBJ2-7 and V is TRBV27, with D unclear. The CDR3 is made up of 14 amino acids. CDR1 MNHEY and CDR2 SMNVEV come from the germline V gene (reference sequence). V dropped 3 bases and J dropped 0 bases, with 9 bases sitting between them. CDR3 DNA: TGTGCCAGCAGTTTCGCACCGAGCTCCTACGAGCAGTACTTC. It is translated as CASSFAPSSYEQYF.

The J gene is TRBJ2-7, the V gene TRBV6-1, with D unresolved. CDR1 is MNHNS, CDR2 SASEGT, per germline. The CDR3 length is 15 residues. V lost 2 bases, J lost 3 bases, and 14 bases lay in between. Here the CDR3 DNA reads TGTGCCAGCAGTGAAAAGGACGGGTTCGGCTACGAGCAGTACTTC. Its protein product is CASSEKDGFGYEQYF.

Details on this clone: Other DNA sequences of this sample code for an identical CDR3. The genes are TRBV11-3 and TRBJ1-1; D unresolved. Germline assignment: CDR1 SGHNT and CDR2 YENEEA. V lost 3 bases and J 5 bases, leaving 10 bases between the germline ends. The CDR3 extends over 13 amino acids. CDR3 residues: CASSFGGGTEAFF. The CDR3 nucleotides read TGTGCCAGCAGCTTCGGTGGTGGGACTGAAGCTTTCTTT.

V gene TRBV6-5 combines with J gene TRBJ2-5; 10 nucleotides align to TRBD1. The J call may be mistaken, given a closer DNA end match to TRBJ2-7. The CDR3 totals 14 residues. Looked up from germline, CDR1 is MNHEY and CDR2 is SVGAGI. The CDR3 sequence is CASSYGTGDYEQYF. The CDR3, as DNA: TGTGCCAGCAGCTACGGGACAGGGGACTACGAGCAGTACTTC.

The J gene is TRBJ2-2, the V gene TRBV30; TRBD1 might be the D (7 bases). Trimming took off 5 bases at V and 5 bases at J, with 15 bases between the two ends. This CDR3 has 14 amino acids. Germline values: CDR1 GTSNPN, CDR2 SVGIG (reference sequence). The CDR3 is CAWYRGLGTGELFF. CDR3 DNA sequence: TGTGCCTGGTACAGGGGACTGGGAACCGGGGAGCTGTTTTTT.

V usage is TRBV29-1 and J usage is TRBJ2-1; 11 nucleotides line up with TRBD2. The trim removed 2 bases at V and 9 bases at J, leaving 6 bases unmatched. Germline CDR1 and CDR2: SQVTM and ANQGSEA. This CDR3 has 14 amino acids. This chain's CDR3 is CSVENSGGAFEQFF. The CDR3 region has the DNA TGCAGCGTTGAAAATAGCGGGGGGGCCTTTGAGCAGTTCTTC.

The V call is TRBV4-1, the J call TRBJ1-1; D not certain. Trimming removed 4 bases at V and 0 bases at J, with 9 bases between. There are 14 residues in the CDR3. Germline V gene sequence: CDR1 MGHRA, CDR2 YSYEKL. CDR3 residues: CASSLQTLNTEAFF. The CDR3 DNA reads TGCGCCAGCAGCCTACAGACTCTGAACACTGAAGCTTTCTTT.

A note on this clone: Other DNA sequences of this sample code for an identical CDR3. The V and J genes are TRBV19 and TRBJ1-6; D gene unclear. Trimming removed 2 bases at V and 5 bases at J, with 4 bases between. Germline CDR1 reads LNHDA; CDR2 reads SQIVND (reference sequence). CDR3 size: 13 residues. The CDR3 coding sequence is TGTGCCAGTAGTATAACGGATAATTCACCCCTCCACTTT. Its protein is CASSITDNSPLHF. Using reference TRBV19 and TRBJ1-6 for the parts outside the CDR3, the full variable domain is DGGITQSPKYLFRKEGQNVTLSCEQNLNHDAMYWYRQDPGQGLRLIYYSQIVNDFQKGDIAEGYSVSREKKESFPLTVTSAQKNPTAFYLCASSITDNSPLHFGNGTRLTVT.

The chain recombines TRBV14 with TRBJ2-7, with TRBD1 as a possible D gene (6 bases). The V gene's germline CDR1 is SGHDN and CDR2 FVKESK. The CDR3 length is 15 residues. Trimming shortened V by 4 bases and J by 4 bases, and 17 bases separated the two germline ends. The CDR3 nucleotides are TGTGCCAGCAGCCCCTACAGGGCAGATAAGTACGAGCAGTACTTC. Protein product: CASSPYRADKYEQYF.

This chain connects TRBV2 to TRBJ1-1; 11 bases match TRBD1. The V segment lost 3 bases and the J segment 5 bases; nucleotides outside the gene matches: 5. The CDR3 covers 15 residues. Germline V CDR1 and CDR2: SNHLY, FYNNEI. The CDR3 DNA sequence: TGTGCCAGCAGTGACAGGACAGGGGGCTATACTGAAGCTTTCTTT. Amino acids: CASSDRTGGYTEAFF.

The chain couples TRBV9 to TRBJ2-5; 11 bases are a match to TRBD2. V was clipped by 3 bases and J by 1 base; unmatched bases: 5. CDR3 size: 16 residues. Germline V lookup: CDR1 SGDLS, CDR2 YYNGEE. The CDR3 loop is CASSARLAGSQETQYF. For the CDR3, the DNA is TGTGCCAGCAGCGCCCGACTAGCGGGATCCCAAGAGACCCAGTACTTC.

The rearrangement uses TRBV6-5 and TRBJ1-3; tentative D call: TRBD1 (6 bases). Germline CDR1 is MNHEY and CDR2 is SVGAGI. With 4 bases removed from V and 4 bases from J, the gap between germline ends came to 14 bases. The CDR3 contains 15 residues. The CDR3 protein is CASSLRGLVGNTIYF. CDR3 bases: TGTGCCAGCAGTTTGCGGGGGCTAGTGGGAAACACCATATATTTT.

The V call is TRBV13, the J call TRBJ1-5; D uncertain. This CDR3 is built from 12 residues. With 0 bases removed from V and 6 bases from J, the gap between germline ends came to 3 bases. Germline CDR1 is PRHDT and CDR2 is FYEKMQ (reference sequence). The CDR3 region has the DNA TGTGCCAGCAGCTTAGGGTTTCAGCCCCAGCATTTT. It encodes CASSLGFQPQHF.

The rearrangement joins TRBV11-2 to TRBJ2-7, with TRBD1 identical over 9 bases. V shed 1 base, J shed 3 bases, and the junction held 4 bases outside the gene matches. The CDR3 has 15 amino acids. CDR1 SGHAT and CDR2 FQNNGV come from the germline V gene. Written as DNA, the CDR3 is TGTGCCAGCAGCTTAGTGGGGGACAGGGACTACGAGCAGTACTTC. Protein: CASSLVGDRDYEQYF.

The count of this clone is one. This chain joins TRBV6-1 and TRBJ1-1; tentative D call: TRBD1 (5 bases). V gave up 8 bases and J gave up 1 base, with 8 bases separating them. Germline loops: CDR1 MNHNS, CDR2 SASEGT. The CDR3 sequence is 12 residues long. CDR3 coding DNA: TGTGCCAGCTGGGGGGGGAACACTGAAGCTTTCTTT. Amino acid sequence: CASWGGNTEAFF.

The chain carries TRBV7-9 and TRBJ2-5, with 7 bases identical to TRBD2. V was clipped by 5 bases and J by 0 bases; unmatched bases: 12. The CDR3 covers 17 residues. Germline assignment: CDR1 SEHNR and CDR2 FQNEAQ (reference sequence). DNA for the CDR3: TGTGCCAGCAGCATGAGTGGGGGGGACCCGTACCAAGAGACCCAGTACTTC. It specifies CASSMSGGDPYQETQYF.